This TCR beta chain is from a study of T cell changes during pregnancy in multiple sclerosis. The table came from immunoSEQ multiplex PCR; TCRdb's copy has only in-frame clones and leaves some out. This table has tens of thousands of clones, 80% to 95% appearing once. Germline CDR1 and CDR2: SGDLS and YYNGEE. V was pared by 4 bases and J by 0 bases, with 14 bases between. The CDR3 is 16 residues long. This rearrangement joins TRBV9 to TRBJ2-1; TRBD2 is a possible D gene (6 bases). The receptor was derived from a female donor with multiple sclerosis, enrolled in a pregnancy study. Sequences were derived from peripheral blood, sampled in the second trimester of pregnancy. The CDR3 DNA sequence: TGTGCCAGCAGCCTAGATTCCGGGAGCTCCTACAATGAGCAGTTCTTC. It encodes CASSLDSGSSYNEQFF.